This T cell receptor beta chain is drawn from a study of technical replicates of blood from a few donors. This CDR3 comprises 15 residues. V trimming: 4 bases; J trimming: 4 bases; junction bases outside the gene matches: 8. Looked up from germline, CDR1 is MDHEN and CDR2 is SYDVKM. Sequencing used immunoSEQ multiplex PCR; TCRdb keeps in-frame clones, though not all of them. Of 85,000 to 100,000 clones detected, approximately 95% appear once; the ten largest clones hold 0.2% to 0.25%. This chain connects TRBV28 to TRBJ2-7, with 9 bases fitting TRBD2. The TCR comes from a human donor in good health. The sample comprised T cells isolated from PBMCs. CDR3 sequence (DNA): TGTGCCAGCAGTTCTCCAGCGGGAGGTCTTTACGAGCAGTACTTC. This encodes CASSSPAGGLYEQYF.